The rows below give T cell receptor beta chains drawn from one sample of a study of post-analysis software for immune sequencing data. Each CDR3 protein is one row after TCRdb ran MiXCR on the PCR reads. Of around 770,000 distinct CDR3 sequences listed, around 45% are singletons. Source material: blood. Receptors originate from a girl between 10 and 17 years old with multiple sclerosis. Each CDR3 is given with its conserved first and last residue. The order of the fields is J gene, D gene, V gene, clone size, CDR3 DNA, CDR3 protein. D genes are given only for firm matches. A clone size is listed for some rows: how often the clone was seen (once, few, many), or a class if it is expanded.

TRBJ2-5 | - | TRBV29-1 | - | TGCAGCGTTTCCTCGGGCGGGACCCAGTACTTC | CSVSSGGTQYF
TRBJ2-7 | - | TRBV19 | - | TGTGCCAGTAGTCGCCAAGTGGGCGAGCAGTACTTC | CASSRQVGEQYF
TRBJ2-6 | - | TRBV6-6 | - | TGTGCCAGCAGGAGTCCCTCTGGGGCCAACGTCCTGACTTTC | CASRSPSGANVLTF
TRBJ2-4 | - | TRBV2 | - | TGTGCCAGCAGGCAGGAGGAGGGCAAAAACATTCAGTACTTC | CASRQEEGKNIQYF
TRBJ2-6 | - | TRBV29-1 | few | TGCAGCGTTGGGGAATCTGGGGCCAACGTCCTGACTTTC | CSVGESGANVLTF
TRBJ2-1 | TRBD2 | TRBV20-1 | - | TGCAGTGCTAGACAGGGTATTAGGACTAGCGGTTACAATGAGCAGTTCTTC | CSARQGIRTSGYNEQFF
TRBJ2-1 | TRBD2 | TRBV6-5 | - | TGTGCCAGCAGTTACCTCGGGAGGCTAAATGAGCAGTTCTTC | CASSYLGRLNEQFF
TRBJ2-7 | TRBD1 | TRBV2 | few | TGTGCCAGCACCGGACAGGAAGCCTACGAGCAGTACTTC | CASTGQEAYEQYF
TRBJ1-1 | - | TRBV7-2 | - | TGTGCCAGCAGCGGACGTTTAGCTGAAGCTTTCTTT | CASSGRLAEAFF
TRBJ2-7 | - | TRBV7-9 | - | TGTGCCAGCAGCCCACGCCTGGACGGGCCCTCCTACGAGCAGTACTTC | CASSPRLDGPSYEQYF
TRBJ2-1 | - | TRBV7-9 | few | TGTGCCAGCAGCCCGCCGCTAGCCCCTCACAATGAGCAGTTCTTC | CASSPPLAPHNEQFF
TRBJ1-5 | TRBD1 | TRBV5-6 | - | TGTGCCAGCAGCTTGGGGACAGGGCACAATCAGCCCCAGCATTTT | CASSLGTGHNQPQHF
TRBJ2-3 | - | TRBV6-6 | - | TGTGCCAGCAGCACTAGTGGGGGATTTACAGATACGCAGTATTTT | CASSTSGGFTDTQYF
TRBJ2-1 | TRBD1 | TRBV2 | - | TGTGCCAGCAGTGGAGAAAACAGGGGGCCTTACAATGAGCAGTTCTTC | CASSGENRGPYNEQFF
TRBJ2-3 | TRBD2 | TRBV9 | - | TGTGCCAGCAGCGTAGCGGTGACTAGCGGGAGGGATACGCAGTATTTT | CASSVAVTSGRDTQYF
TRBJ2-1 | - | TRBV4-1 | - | TGCGCCAGCAGCCAAGGCGGGGGCGGCACCTACAATGAGCAGTTCTTC | CASSQGGGGTYNEQFF
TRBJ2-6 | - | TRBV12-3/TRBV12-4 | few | TGTGCCAGCATCCTTTCAATGGGGGCCAACGTCCTGACTTTC | CASILSMGANVLTF
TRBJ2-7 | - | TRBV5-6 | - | TGTGCCAGCAGCTTGATACCCGGGGAGGTCTCCTACGAGCAGTACTTC | CASSLIPGEVSYEQYF
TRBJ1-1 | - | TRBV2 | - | TGTGCCAGCAGTGTAAACTCGAACACTGAAGCTTTCTTT | CASSVNSNTEAFF
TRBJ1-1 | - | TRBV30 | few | TGTGCCTGGAGTGGTATGAACACTGAAGCTTTCTTT | CAWSGMNTEAFF
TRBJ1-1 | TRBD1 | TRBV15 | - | TGTGCCACCAGCAGTGACAGGGGAAGTGCTGAAGCTTTCTTT | CATSSDRGSAEAFF
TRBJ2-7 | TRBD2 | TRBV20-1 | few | TGCAGTGCTTCCCGGACTAGCGGGAGTGAGCAGTACTTC | CSASRTSGSEQYF
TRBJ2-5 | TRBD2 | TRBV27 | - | TGTGCCAGCAGTTCAGCGGCCCGCGGGAGGGGATCGGAGCAGTACTTC | CASSSAARGRGSEQYF
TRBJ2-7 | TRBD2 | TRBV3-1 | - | TGTGCCAGCAGCCACCGGACTAGCGGGAGGGGATATGGCGAGCAGTACTTC | CASSHRTSGRGYGEQYF
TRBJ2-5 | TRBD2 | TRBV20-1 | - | TGCAGTGCTAGAGAAGGGCTAGCGGGAGGGGAGACCCAGTACTTC | CSAREGLAGGETQYF
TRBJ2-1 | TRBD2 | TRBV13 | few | TGTGCCAGCAGCCCTTGGACTAGCGGGGGCTTGTACAATGAGCAGTTCTTC | CASSPWTSGGLYNEQFF
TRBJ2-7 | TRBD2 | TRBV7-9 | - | TGTGCCAGCAGCTTAGACGGGACTAGCGGGAGCTACGAGCAGTACTTC | CASSLDGTSGSYEQYF
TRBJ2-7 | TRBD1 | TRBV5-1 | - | TGCGCCAGCAGCTTCGGACAGGGCTCGGGGGAGCAGTACTTC | CASSFGQGSGEQYF
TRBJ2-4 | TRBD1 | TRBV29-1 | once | TGCAGCGTTGTGTTGAGGGACAGGGTCAACATTCAGTACTTC | CSVVLRDRVNIQYF
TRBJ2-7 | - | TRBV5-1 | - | TGCGCCAGCAGCTCTCCGGGACACGAGCAGTACTTC | CASSSPGHEQYF
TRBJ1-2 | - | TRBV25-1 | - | TGTGCCAGCAGTGAAAATGGGGGGTTCTATGGCTACACCTTC | CASSENGGFYGYTF
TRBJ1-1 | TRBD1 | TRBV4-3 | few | TGCGCCAGCAGCCAAGAGACAGGGGCAACTGAAGCTTTCTTT | CASSQETGATEAFF
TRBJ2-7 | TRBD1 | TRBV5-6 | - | TGTGCCAGCAGCTGGGGACAGCCGGGACGCCACTCCTACGAGCAGTACTTC | CASSWGQPGRHSYEQYF
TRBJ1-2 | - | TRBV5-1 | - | TGCGCCAGCAGCTTGGCCCTTTGGGGGGAGTATGGCTACACCTTC | CASSLALWGEYGYTF
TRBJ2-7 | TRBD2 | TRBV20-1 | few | TGCAGTGCAAGGAGCGGGAGTGAAACTGGCGAGCAGTACTTC | CSARSGSETGEQYF
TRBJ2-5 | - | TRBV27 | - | TGTGCCAGCAGTTTGGGGGGCGTACCACAAGAGACCCAGTACTTC | CASSLGGVPQETQYF
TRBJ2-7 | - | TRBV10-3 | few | TGTGCCATCAGTTTAGACAGGTCCATGCACGAGCAGTACTTC | CAISLDRSMHEQYF
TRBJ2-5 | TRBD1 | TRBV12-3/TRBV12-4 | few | TGTGCCAGCAGTTTAGGACAGGGACGCTACTTGTACTTC | CASSLGQGRYLYF
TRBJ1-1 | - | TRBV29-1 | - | TGCAGCGTCCAGGGGACAAACACTGAAGCTTTCTTT | CSVQGTNTEAFF
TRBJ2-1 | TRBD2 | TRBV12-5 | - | TGTGCTAGTGGACTCGGACTAGCGGACCTCTACAATGAGCAGTTCTTC | CASGLGLADLYNEQFF
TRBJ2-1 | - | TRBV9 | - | TGTGCCAGCAGCGTAGTTGACAGTGAGCAGTTCTTC | CASSVVDSEQFF
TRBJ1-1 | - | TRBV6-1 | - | TGTGCCAGCAGAAGGACAGTTATGAACACTGAAGCTTTCTTT | CASRRTVMNTEAFF
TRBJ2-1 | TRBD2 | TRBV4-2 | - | TGTGCCAGCAGCCAAGAATCCAGCGGGATTTACAATGAGCAGTTCTTC | CASSQESSGIYNEQFF
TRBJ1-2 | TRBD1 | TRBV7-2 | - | TGTGCCGGGCAGGGGGCCGGAGGTAACTATAGCTACACCTTC | CAGQGAGGNYSYTF
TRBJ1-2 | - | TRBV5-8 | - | TGTGCCAGCAGCCGGTGGGTCAACTATGGCTACACCTTC | CASSRWVNYGYTF
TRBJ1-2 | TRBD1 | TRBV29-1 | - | TGCAGCGTTGAGGGACAGGGAGAGGAGGGCTACACCTTC | CSVEGQGEEGYTF
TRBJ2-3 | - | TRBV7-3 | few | TGTGCCAGCAGCTGGCTAGCGCGTGATACGCAGTATTTT | CASSWLARDTQYF